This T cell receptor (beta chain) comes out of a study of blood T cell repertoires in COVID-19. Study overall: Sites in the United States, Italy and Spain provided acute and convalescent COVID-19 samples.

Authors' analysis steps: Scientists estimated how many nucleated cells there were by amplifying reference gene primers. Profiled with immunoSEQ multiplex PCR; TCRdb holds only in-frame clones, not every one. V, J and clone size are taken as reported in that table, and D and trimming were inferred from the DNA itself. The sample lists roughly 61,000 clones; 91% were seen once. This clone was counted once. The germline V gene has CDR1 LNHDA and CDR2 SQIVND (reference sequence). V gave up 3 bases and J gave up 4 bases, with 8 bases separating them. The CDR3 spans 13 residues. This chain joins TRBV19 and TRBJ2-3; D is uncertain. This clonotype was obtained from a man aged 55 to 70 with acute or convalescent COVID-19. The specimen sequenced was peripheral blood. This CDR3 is CASSIGDSDTQYF. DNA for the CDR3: TGTGCCAGTAGTATCGGTGACTCAGATACGCAGTATTTT.